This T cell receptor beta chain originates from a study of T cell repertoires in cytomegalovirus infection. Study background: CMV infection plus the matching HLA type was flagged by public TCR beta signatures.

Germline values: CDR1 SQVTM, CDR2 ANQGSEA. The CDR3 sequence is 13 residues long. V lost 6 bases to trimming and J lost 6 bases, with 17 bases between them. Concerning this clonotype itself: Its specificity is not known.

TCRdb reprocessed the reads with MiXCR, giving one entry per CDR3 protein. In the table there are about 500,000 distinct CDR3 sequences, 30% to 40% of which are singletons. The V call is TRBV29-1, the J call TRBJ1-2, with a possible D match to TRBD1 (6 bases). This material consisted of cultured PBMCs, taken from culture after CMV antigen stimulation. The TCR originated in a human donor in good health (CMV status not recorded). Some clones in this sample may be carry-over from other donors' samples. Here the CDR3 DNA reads TGCAGCGTAGCCCGGATCAGGGGTGATGGCTACACCTTC. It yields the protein CSVARIRGDGYTF.